What follows is one T cell receptor (beta chain) and its context. Sequencing ends 3 residues short of the CDR3 end; the germline J gene provides the rest. This sample is drawn from a study of T cells in women clearing cervical HPV infection. On the study more broadly: Controls gave blood once infection was undetectable; cases at lesion identification.

TCRdb's copy holds only in-frame clones and misses some; the assay was immunoSEQ multiplex PCR. The table lists tens of thousands of clones. The CDR3 sequence is 16 residues long. Trimming shortened V by 2 bases and J by 5 bases, and 15 bases separated the two germline ends. CDR1 and CDR2 (germline): SGHTA, FQGTGA. The genes are TRBV7-3 and TRBJ2-2; possible D gene TRBD1, 6 bases. The sequenced material came from blood buffy coat. The clonotype originates from a woman aged 18-70 years with a cervical HPV16 infection that either progressed to CIN3+ or cleared (not recorded which). The covered CDR3 bases are TGTGCCAGCAGCTTACTGACACAGGGTTTGACCGGGGAG. It codes for CASSLLTQGLTGE. In full, the CDR3 is CASSLLTQGLTGELFF.